This T cell receptor beta chain was captured in a study of blood T cells in healthy people across ages. Study-level points and caveats: Naive CD4+ cell counts and diversity both ran higher in long-lived than in aged donors.

This clonotype was observed a handful of times. As yet, its antigen is unknown. Together with a sample-barcoded 5' primer, a J-beta primer mix was included in a second PCR lasting 7 to 11 cycles. TCRdb reanalysed the 5' RACE reads using MiXCR and keeps one entry per CDR3 protein. The sample lists under 1,000,000 distinct CDR3 sequences, 46% seen once, with about a sixth in the top ten. The CDR3 is made up of 15 amino acids. The V end was cut by 6 bases, the J end by 0 bases, with 12 bases between. Each sample yielded at least 6 million isolated PBMCs. The chain is built from TRBV12-3 or TRBV12-4 and TRBJ2-1; D is uncertain. Sample: blood. The origin of this receptor is a man of 80 years or more in good health. This CDR3 is CASSDDWSSYNEQFF. DNA of the CDR3: TGTGCCAGCAGCGACGACTGGAGCTCCTACAATGAGCAGTTCTTC.